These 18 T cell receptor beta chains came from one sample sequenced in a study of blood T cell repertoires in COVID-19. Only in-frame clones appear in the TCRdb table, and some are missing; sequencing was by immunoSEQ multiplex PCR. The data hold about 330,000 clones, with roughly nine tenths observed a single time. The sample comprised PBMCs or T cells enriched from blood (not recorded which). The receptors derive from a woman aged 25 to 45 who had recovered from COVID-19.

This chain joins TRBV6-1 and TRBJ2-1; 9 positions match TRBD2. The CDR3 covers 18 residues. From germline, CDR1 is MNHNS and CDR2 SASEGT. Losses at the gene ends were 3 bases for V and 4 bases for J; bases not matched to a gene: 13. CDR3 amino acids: CASSEGNLAGVGYNEQFF. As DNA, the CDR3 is TGTGCCAGCAGTGAGGGGAATTTAGCGGGGGTGGGATACAATGAGCAGTTCTTC.

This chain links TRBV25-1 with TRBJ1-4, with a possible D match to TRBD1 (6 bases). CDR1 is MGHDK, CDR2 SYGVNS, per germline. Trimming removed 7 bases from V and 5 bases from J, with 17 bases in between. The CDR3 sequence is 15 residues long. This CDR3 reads CASKPPGHSNEKLFF. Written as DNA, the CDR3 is TGTGCCAGCAAACCCCCGGGACACAGCAATGAAAAACTGTTTTTT.

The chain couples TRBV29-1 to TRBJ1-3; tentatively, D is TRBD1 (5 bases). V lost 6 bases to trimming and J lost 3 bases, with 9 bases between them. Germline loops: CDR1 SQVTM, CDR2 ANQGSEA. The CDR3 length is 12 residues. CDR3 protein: CSVTGDGNTIYF. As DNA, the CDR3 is TGCAGCGTGACGGGGGATGGAAACACCATATATTTT.

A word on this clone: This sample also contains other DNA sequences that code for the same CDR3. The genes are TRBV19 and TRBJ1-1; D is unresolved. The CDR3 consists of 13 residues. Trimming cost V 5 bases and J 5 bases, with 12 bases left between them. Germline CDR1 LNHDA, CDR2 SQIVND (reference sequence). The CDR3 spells CASSWRGGTEAFF. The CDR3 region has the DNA TGTGCCAGTAGTTGGCGGGGTGGGACTGAAGCTTTCTTT. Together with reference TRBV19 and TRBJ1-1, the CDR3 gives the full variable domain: DGGITQSPKYLFRKEGQNVTLSCEQNLNHDAMYWYRQDPGQGLRLIYYSQIVNDFQKGDIAEGYSVSREKKESFPLTVTSAQKNPTAFYLCASSWRGGTEAFFGQGTRLTVV.

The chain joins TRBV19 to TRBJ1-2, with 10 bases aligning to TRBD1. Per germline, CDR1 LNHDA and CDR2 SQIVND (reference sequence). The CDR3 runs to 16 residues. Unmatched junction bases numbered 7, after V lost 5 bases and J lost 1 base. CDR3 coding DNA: TGTGCCAGTAGTCCCCGGGACAGGGGCCATAACTATGGCTACACCTTC. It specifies CASSPRDRGHNYGYTF.

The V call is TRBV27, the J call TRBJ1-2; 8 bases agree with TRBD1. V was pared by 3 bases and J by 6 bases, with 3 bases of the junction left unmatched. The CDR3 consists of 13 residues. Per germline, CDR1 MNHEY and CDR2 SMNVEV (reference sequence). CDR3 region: CASSLTGVDGYTF. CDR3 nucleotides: TGTGCCAGCAGTTTGACAGGGGTTGATGGCTACACCTTC.

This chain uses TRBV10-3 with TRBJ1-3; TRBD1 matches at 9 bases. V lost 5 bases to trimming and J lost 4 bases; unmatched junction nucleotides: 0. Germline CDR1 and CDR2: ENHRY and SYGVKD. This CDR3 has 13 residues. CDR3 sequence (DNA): TGTGCCATCAGTACAGGGGGCGGAAACACCATATATTTT. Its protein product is CAISTGGGNTIYF.

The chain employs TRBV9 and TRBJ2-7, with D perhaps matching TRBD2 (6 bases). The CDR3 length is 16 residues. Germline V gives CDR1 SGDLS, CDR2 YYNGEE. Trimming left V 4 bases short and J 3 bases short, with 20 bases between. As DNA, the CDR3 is TGTGCCAGCAGCAAAAACGACTTAGGAGGGTACTACGAGCAGTACTTC. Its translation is CASSKNDLGGYYEQYF.

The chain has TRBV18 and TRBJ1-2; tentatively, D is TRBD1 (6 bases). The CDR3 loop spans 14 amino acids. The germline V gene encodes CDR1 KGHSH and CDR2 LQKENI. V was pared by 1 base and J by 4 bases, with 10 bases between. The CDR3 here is CASSPLGQTYGYTF. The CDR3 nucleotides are TGTGCCAGCTCACCACTGGGACAAACCTATGGCTACACCTTC. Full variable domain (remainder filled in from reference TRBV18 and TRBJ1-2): NAGVMQNPRHLVRRRGQEARLRCSPMKGHSHVYWYRQLPEEGLKFMVYLQKENIIDESGMPKERFSAEFPKEGPSILRIQQVVRGDSAAYFCASSPLGQTYGYTFGSGTRLTVV.

The CDR3 region is CASMGGGLRYEQYF. CDR3 DNA sequence: TGTGCCAGCATGGGCGGGGGGCTCCGCTACGAGCAGTACTTC. The chain couples TRBV6-5 to TRBJ2-7; TRBD2 matches 8 bases. The CDR3 spans 14 residues. Germline CDR1 and CDR2: MNHEY and SVGAGI. V was pared by 7 bases and J by 3 bases, with 8 bases of the junction left unmatched.

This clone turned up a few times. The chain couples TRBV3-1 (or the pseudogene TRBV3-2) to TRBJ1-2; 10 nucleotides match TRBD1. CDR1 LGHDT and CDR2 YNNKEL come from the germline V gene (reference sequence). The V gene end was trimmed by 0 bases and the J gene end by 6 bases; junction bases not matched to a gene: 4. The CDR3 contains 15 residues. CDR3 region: CASSQDRGQGDGYTF. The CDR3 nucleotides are TGTGCCAGCAGCCAAGATCGCGGACAGGGGGATGGCTACACCTTC.

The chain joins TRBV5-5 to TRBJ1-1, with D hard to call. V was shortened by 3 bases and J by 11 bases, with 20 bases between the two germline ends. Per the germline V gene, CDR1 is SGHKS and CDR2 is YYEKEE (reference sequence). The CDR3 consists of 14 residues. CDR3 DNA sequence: TGTGCCAGCAGCTGGGGTTACGGGGTTGAGGGCGCTTTCTTT. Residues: CASSWGYGVEGAFF.

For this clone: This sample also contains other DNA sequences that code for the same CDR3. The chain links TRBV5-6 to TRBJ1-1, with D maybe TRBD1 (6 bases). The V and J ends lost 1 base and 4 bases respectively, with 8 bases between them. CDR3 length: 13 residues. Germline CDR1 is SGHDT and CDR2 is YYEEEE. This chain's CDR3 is CASSLRGGTEAFF. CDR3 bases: TGTGCCAGCAGCTTGAGAGGGGGCACTGAAGCTTTCTTT.

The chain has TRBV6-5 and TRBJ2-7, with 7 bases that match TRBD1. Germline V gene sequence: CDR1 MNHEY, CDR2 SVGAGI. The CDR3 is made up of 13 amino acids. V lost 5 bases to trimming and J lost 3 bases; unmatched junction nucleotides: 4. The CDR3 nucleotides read TGTGCCAGCAGTCTTCGACAGGGCTACGAGCAGTACTTC. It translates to CASSLRQGYEQYF.

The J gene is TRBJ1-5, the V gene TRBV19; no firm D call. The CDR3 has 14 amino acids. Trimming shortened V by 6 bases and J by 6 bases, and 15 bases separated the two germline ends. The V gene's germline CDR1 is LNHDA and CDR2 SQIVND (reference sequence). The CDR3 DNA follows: TGTGCCAGTAGGCTCATGGTTTTCGGTCAGCCCCAGCATTTT. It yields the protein CASRLMVFGQPQHF.

CDR3: CASSPATGRSGGANVLTF. CDR3 coding DNA: TGCGCCAGCAGCCCCGCGACAGGGAGGTCAGGCGGGGCCAACGTCCTGACTTTC. The chain recombines TRBV4-1 with TRBJ2-6; a weak D match, TRBD1 (7 bases). Germline values: CDR1 MGHRA, CDR2 YSYEKL. Between the trimmed V and J ends, which lost 4 bases and 4 bases, there was a span of 20 bases. CDR3 size: 18 residues.

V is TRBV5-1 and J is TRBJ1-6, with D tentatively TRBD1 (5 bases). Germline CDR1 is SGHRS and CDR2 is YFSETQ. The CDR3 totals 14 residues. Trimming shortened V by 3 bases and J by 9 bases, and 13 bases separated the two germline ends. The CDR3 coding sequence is TGCGCCAGCAGCTCTGCAGGGAAAAGTTCACCCCTCCACTTT. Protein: CASSSAGKSSPLHF.

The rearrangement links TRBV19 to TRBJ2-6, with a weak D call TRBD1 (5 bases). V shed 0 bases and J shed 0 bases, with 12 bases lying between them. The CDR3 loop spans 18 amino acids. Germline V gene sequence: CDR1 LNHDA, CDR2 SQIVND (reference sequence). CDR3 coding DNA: TGTGCCAGTAGTATAGATGGGGCGAGGCGCTCTGGGGCCAACGTCCTGACTTTC. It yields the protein CASSIDGARRSGANVLTF. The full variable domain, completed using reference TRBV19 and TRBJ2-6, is DGGITQSPKYLFRKEGQNVTLSCEQNLNHDAMYWYRQDPGQGLRLIYYSQIVNDFQKGDIAEGYSVSREKKESFPLTVTSAQKNPTAFYLCASSIDGARRSGANVLTFGAGSRLTVL.